The TCR beta chain under discussion was sequenced for a study of cytotoxic CD8 clonotypes in ibrutinib-treated CLL. At the level of the study: Averaging across samples gave roughly 280,000 productive templates and more than 80,000 productive rearrangements.

The germline V gene has CDR1 MNHEY and CDR2 SMNVEV (reference sequence). Trimming pared 5 bases from V and 0 bases from J, leaving 11 bases between. The CDR3 runs 15 residues. Profiled with immunoSEQ multiplex PCR; TCRdb holds only in-frame clones, not every one. Among fewer than 35,000 clones listed, 55% to 75% were seen once. This TCR was sampled from a human donor with chronic lymphocytic leukemia. Specimen: PBMCs, collected after 24 months of ibrutinib treatment. This rearrangement joins TRBV27 to TRBJ1-3; no clear D gene. The chain's CDR3 is CASSRSPYSGNTIYF. The DNA for the CDR3 is TGTGCCAGCAGTAGATCGCCCTACTCTGGAAACACCATATATTTT.